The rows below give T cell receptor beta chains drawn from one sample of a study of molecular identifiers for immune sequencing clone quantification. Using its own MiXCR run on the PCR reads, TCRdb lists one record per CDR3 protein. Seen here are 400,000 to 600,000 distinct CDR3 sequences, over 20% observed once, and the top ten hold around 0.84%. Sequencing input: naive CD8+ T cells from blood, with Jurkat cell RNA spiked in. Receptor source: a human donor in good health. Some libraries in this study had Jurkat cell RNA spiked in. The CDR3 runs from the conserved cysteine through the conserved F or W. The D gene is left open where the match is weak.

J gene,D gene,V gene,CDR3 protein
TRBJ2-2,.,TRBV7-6,CASSLALDLARSPTGELFF
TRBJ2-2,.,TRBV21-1,CASSKVSQGSRAGELFF
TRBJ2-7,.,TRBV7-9,CASSPPQGGKGYEQYF
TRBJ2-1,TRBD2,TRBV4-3,CASSPGSGGASYNEQFF
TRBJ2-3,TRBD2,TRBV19,CASGATSGPTDTQYF
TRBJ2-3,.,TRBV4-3,CASSQGQGLDTDTQYF
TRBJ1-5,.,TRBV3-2,CASSHGQGGQPQHF
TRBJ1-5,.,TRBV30,CAWSDDGDRPQHF
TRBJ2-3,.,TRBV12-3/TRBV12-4,CASSLGPVDTQYF
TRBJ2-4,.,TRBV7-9,CASSLSPEDIQYF
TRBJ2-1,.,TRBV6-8,CATKADGRYNEQFF
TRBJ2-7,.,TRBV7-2,CASSHTETYEQYF
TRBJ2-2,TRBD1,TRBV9,CASSADPGQDTGELFF
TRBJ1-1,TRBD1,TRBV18,CASSPGTGPASTEAFF
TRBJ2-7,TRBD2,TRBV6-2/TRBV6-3,CASSYPGTSATYEQYF
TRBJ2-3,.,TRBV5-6,CASSFWTIAPGGGTDTQYF
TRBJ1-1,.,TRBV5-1,CASSLDRIEAFF
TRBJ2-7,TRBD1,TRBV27,CASSQGGQGVYEQYF
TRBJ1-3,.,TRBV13,CASSLGQASGNTIYF
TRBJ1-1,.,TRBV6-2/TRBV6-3,CASRRRGYRTEAFF
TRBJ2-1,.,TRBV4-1,CASSQLAGGGGEQFF
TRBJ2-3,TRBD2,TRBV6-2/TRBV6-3,CASTLAGGRTDTQYF
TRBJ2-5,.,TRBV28,CASSITGITETQYF
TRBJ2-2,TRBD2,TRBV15,CATSRILAGNTGELFF
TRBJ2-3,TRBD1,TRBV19,CASSMTGGTGTDTQYF
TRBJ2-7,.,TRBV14,CASSHTGQTYEQYF
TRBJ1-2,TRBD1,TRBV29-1,CSVLTGGSSYGYTF
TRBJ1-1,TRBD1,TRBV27,CASSSLDRGSNTEAFF
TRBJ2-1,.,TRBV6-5,CASSYLTGQHEQFF
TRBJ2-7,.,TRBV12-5,CASGPSSSPRQTPEQYF
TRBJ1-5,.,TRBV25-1,CALAVTRQPQHF
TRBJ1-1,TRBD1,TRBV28,CASSYRGRGTEAFF
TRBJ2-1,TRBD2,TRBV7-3,CASSLSTSGSNEQFF
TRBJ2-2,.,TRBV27,CASSPRVGPYPGELFF
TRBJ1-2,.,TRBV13,CASSLVTAGQVNYGYTF